These 11 T cell receptor beta chains came from one sample sequenced in a study of blood T cell repertoires in COVID-19. Measured with immunoSEQ multiplex PCR; TCRdb has only the in-frame clones, and not every one. The sample has 200,000 to 300,000 clones, 85% seen once. Sequenced: peripheral blood. The source of these receptors is a woman aged 60-75 years with active or convalescent COVID-19.

The V and J genes are TRBV10-1 and TRBJ1-2, with TRBD1 identical over 9 bases. V was pared by 5 bases and J by 7 bases, with 2 bases of the junction left unmatched. The CDR3 is 12 residues long. Germline lookup yields CDR1 WNHNN and CDR2 SYGVQD (reference sequence). CDR3 region: CASSRTGVGYTF. CDR3 bases: TGCGCCAGCAGTAGGACAGGGGTTGGCTACACCTTC.

This clone was seen once. V gene TRBV7-3 combines with J gene TRBJ1-1; TRBD1 agrees at 7 bases. The germline V gene has CDR1 SGHTA and CDR2 FQGTGA. CDR3 length: 16 residues. V shed 1 base and J 1 base; nucleotides not matched to a gene: 6. The CDR3 protein is CASSLNSGTANTEAFF. CDR3 nucleotides: TGTGCCAGCAGCTTAAATTCAGGGACAGCGAACACTGAAGCTTTCTTT.

This clone has just a few counts. V is TRBV9 and J is TRBJ2-3, with TRBD1 matching 7 bases. J was trimmed by 4 bases and V by 0 bases; bases with no gene match: 8. This CDR3 spans 16 amino acids. Germline V CDR1 and CDR2: SGDLS, YYNGEE. The CDR3 nucleotides are TGTGCCAGCAGCGTAGGACAGGGCCCGGCGGCAGATACGCAGTATTTT. This sequence encodes CASSVGQGPAADTQYF.

A note on this clone: The same CDR3 also results from other DNA sequences found in this sample. In DNA, the CDR3 is TGCAGCGTTGAAACAGGAAACTATGGCTACACCTTC. It translates to CSVETGNYGYTF. This rearrangement joins TRBV29-1 to TRBJ1-2; tentative D call: TRBD1 (5 bases). With 2 bases removed from V and 2 bases from J, the gap between germline ends came to 6 bases. The CDR3 runs to 12 residues. Germline lookup yields CDR1 SQVTM and CDR2 ANQGSEA.

This rearrangement joins TRBV13 to TRBJ2-1; 7 bases are a match to TRBD2. The CDR3 runs 17 residues. The germline V gene has CDR1 PRHDT and CDR2 FYEKMQ (reference sequence). V was clipped by 0 bases and J by 7 bases; unmatched bases: 12. The DNA for the CDR3 is TGTGCCAGCAGCTTAGGGGAGGCGGCGGGGGTTTTGAATGAGCAGTTCTTC. The encoded protein is CASSLGEAAGVLNEQFF. Together with reference TRBV13 and TRBJ2-1, the CDR3 gives the full variable domain: AAGVIQSPRHLIKEKRETATLKCYPIPRHDTVYWYQQGPGQDPQFLISFYEKMQSDKGSIPDRFSAQQFSDYHSELNMSSLELGDSALYFCASSLGEAAGVLNEQFFGPGTRLTVL.

This sequence joins TRBV11-2 and TRBJ1-3; no reliable D call. The ends were cut back, 4 bases at V and 0 bases at J, with 13 bases in the middle. Germline CDR1 SGHAT, CDR2 FQNNGV. CDR3 length equals 16 residues. CDR3 protein: CASSSGRGDSGNTIYF. The CDR3 DNA sequence: TGTGCCAGCAGCTCCGGTCGCGGGGACTCTGGAAACACCATATATTTT. The full variable domain, its missing parts supplied by reference TRBV11-2 and TRBJ1-3, is EAGVAQSPRYKIIEKRQSVAFWCNPISGHATLYWYQQILGQGPKLLIQFQNNGVVDDSQLPKDRFSAERLKGVDSTLKIQPAKLEDSAVYLCASSSGRGDSGNTIYFGEGSWLTVV.

This clone was observed once. The chain employs TRBV3-1 (or the pseudogene TRBV3-2) and TRBJ1-5, with D tentatively TRBD1 (6 bases). The V and J ends lost 4 bases and 3 bases respectively, with 13 bases between them. The V gene's germline CDR1 is LGHDT and CDR2 YNNKEL (reference sequence). The CDR3 has 15 residues. CDR3 amino acids: CASSPRDTPNQPQHF. The CDR3 coding sequence is TGTGCCAGCAGCCCTCGGGACACTCCCAATCAGCCCCAGCATTTT.

In DNA form, the CDR3 reads TGTGCCACCAGTGATTTGGACAGGGGGCAGTACAATGAGCAGTTCTTC. This translates into CATSDLDRGQYNEQFF. This chain uses TRBV24-1 with TRBJ2-1; 10 positions match TRBD1. This CDR3 is built from 16 residues. Trimming removed 0 bases from V and 4 bases from J; junction bases left unmatched: 2. CDR1 is KGHDR, CDR2 SFDVKD, per germline.

The genes are TRBV24-1 and TRBJ2-2; possibly TRBD1 for D (5 bases). Germline loops: CDR1 KGHDR, CDR2 SFDVKD. V was clipped by 3 bases and J by 5 bases, with 18 bases between them. The CDR3 has 17 residues. CDR3 bases: TGTGCCACCAGTGATCAGGCCGAAAGGGGTCCTACCGGGGAGCTGTTTTTT. This translates into CATSDQAERGPTGELFF.

V and J are TRBV10-3 and TRBJ1-5, with TRBD1 matching over 10 bases. CDR1 and CDR2 from the germline V gene are ENHRY and SYGVKD. J was trimmed by 7 bases and V by 4 bases; bases with no gene match: 4. This CDR3 is 14 amino acids long. The CDR3 reads CAISVGDRGQPQHF. The CDR3 coding sequence is TGTGCCATCAGTGTTGGGGACAGGGGACAGCCCCAGCATTTT.

V is TRBV9 and J is TRBJ1-3; 7 bases agree with TRBD1. V was clipped by 0 bases and J by 6 bases; unmatched bases: 9. This CDR3 contains 16 residues. Germline values: CDR1 SGDLS, CDR2 YYNGEE. CDR3 bases: TGTGCCAGCAGCGTAGCTGCGACAGGGAATGAAAACACCATATATTTT. This gives the protein CASSVAATGNENTIYF.